These 4 T cell receptor beta chains share one sample of origin, sequenced in a study of somatic mutations in cytotoxic T cells in rheumatoid arthritis. Here immunoSEQ multiplex PCR was the method, and the copy in TCRdb shows in-frame clones only, minus some. The sample contains about 12,000 clones, roughly four fifths of which appear only once. The specimen was CD8+ T cells sorted from blood. These receptors all come from a woman between 55 and 75 years old in good health.

This clone is deemed medium-sized. V is TRBV30 and J is TRBJ1-1, with unresolved D. CDR3 size: 12 residues. V was cut by 7 bases and J by 0 bases, with 9 bases left in between. Germline V gene sequence: CDR1 GTSNPN, CDR2 SVGIG (reference sequence). CDR3 in amino acids: CAFGSLNTEAFF. CDR3 nucleotides: TGTGCCTTCGGGAGCCTGAACACTGAAGCTTTCTTT.

As regards this clone: One end of the junction fails to match germline, which may point to a read error. The rearrangement uses TRBV5-1 and TRBJ2-7; tentatively, D is TRBD1 (7 bases). Germline loops: CDR1 SGHRS, CDR2 YFSETQ. The CDR3 spans 11 residues. For the CDR3, the DNA is TGCGCCAGCAGCTTGGAAGCGGGCAGGGGGTTC. This translates into CASSLEAGRGF.

This sequence joins TRBV28 and TRBJ1-6, with unresolved D. CDR1 and CDR2 from the germline V gene are MDHEN and SYDVKM. V was cut by 5 bases and J by 8 bases, with 22 bases left in between. The CDR3 has 17 amino acids. Here the CDR3 DNA reads TGTGCCAGCAGTCTCCTTTGGTCGGGGTATCAGGATTCACCCCTCCACTTT. Translating gives CASSLLWSGYQDSPLHF.

A remark on this clone: Mismatch with germline at one junction end may stem from a read error. V and J are TRBV9 and TRBJ2-2; 12 bases align to TRBD2. The germline V gene has CDR1 SGDLS and CDR2 YYNGEE. This CDR3 comprises 17 residues. The CDR3 reads CASSVGTSGVGSRGAVF. The CDR3 coding sequence is TGTGCCAGCAGCGTAGGGACTAGCGGGGTCGGTAGTCGGGGAGCTGTTTTT. The full variable domain, its missing parts supplied by reference TRBV9 and TRBJ2-2, is DSGVTQTPKHLITATGQRVTLRCSPRSGDLSVYWYQQSLDQGLQFLIQYYNGEERAKGNILERFSAQQFPDLHSELNLSSLELGDSALYFCASSVGTSGVGSRGAVFGEGSRLTVL.